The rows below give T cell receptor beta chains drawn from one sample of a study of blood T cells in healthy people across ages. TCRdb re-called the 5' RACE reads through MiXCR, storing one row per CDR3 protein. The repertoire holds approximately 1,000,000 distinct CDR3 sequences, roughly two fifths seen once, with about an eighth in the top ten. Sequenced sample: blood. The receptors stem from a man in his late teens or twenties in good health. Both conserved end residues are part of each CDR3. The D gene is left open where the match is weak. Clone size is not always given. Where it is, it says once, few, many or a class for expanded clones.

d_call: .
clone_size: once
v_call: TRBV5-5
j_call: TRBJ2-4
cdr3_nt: TGTGCCAGCTGTCAGAGACTAGCCAAAAACATTCAGTACTTC
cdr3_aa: CASCQRLAKNIQYF

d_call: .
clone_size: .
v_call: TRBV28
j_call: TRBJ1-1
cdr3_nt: TGTGCCAGCAAGGCAGGGCAAACTGAAGCTTTCTTT
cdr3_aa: CASKAGQTEAFF

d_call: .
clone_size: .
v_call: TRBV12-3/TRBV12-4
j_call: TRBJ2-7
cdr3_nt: TGTGCCAGCAGTTTAGGACAGGTGTTAAGCGAGCAGTACTTC
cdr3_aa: CASSLGQVLSEQYF

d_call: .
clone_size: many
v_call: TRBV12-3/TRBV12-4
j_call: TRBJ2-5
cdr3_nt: TGTGCCAGCAGTGTAGGGCAGCAAGAGACCCAGTACTTC
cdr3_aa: CASSVGQQETQYF

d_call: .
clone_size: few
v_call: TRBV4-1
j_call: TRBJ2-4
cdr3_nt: TGCGCCAGCAGCCAAGTATACAGCCCCAAAAACATTCAGTACTTC
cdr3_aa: CASSQVYSPKNIQYF

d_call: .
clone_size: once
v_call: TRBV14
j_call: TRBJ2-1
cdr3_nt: TGTGCCAGCAGCCAAGATCCCGTTCGTTACTACAATGAGCAGTTCTTC
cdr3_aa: CASSQDPVRYYNEQFF

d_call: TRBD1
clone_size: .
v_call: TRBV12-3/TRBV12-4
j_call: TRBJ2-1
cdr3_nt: TGTGCCAGCAGTACTGACAGGGTAGGGCAGTTCTTC
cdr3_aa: CASSTDRVGQFF

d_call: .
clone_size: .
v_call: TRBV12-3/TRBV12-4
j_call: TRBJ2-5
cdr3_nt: TGTGCCAGCAGTCGTACTAGCTCGGAGACCCAGTACTTC
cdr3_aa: CASSRTSSETQYF

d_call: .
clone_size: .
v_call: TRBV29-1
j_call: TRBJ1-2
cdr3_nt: TGCAGCGTCGAAACAGCTAACTATGGCTACATCTTC
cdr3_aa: CSVETANYGYIF

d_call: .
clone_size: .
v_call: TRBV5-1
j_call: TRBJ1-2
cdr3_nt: TGCGCCAGCAGTGACCGGGACGCGAATGGCAACACCTTC
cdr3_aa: CASSDRDANGNTF

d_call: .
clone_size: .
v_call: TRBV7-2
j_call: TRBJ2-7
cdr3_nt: TGTGCCAGCAGCTTAATGGGGGACCTTGACTACGAGCAGTACTTC
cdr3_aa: CASSLMGDLDYEQYF

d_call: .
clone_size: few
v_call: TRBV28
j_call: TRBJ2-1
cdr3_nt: TGTGCCAGCAGTTTTAACAGCTGGTACGGGAATGAGCAGTTCTTC
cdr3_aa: CASSFNSWYGNEQFF

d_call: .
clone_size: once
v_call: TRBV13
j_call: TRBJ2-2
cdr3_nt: TGTGCCAGCAGCTCTTCTTATAGATCCCTCCCCGGGGAGCTGTTTTTT
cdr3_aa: CASSSSYRSLPGELFF

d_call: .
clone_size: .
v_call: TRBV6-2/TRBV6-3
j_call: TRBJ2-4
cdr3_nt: TGTGCCAGCAGTTACGGTGGGACAAACAGGGACATTCAGTACTTC
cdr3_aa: CASSYGGTNRDIQYF

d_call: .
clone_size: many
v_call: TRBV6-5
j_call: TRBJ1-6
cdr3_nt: TGTGCCAGCAGACCCGTCGGGCGTAATTCACCCCTCCACTTT
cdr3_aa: CASRPVGRNSPLHF

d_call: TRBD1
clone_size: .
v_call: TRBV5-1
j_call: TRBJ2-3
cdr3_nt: TGCGCCAGCAGCCCGGGCAGGGGGCTTGAGACAGATACGCAGTATTTT
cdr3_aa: CASSPGRGLETDTQYF

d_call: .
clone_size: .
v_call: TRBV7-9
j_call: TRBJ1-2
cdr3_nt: TGTGCCAGCAGCTTAGCAGACGGAAGGACCTATGGCTACACCTTC
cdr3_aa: CASSLADGRTYGYTF

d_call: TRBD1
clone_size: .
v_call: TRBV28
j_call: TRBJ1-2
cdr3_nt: TGTGCCAGCAGGTCACAGACAGGGGTTTCGAACTATGGCTACACCTTC
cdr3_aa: CASRSQTGVSNYGYTF

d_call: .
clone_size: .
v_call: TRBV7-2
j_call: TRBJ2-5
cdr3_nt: TGTGCCAGCAGCCCAGGGGCGGGGGAGACCCAGTACTTC
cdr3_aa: CASSPGAGETQYF

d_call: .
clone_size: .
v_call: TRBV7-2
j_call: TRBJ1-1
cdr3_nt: TGTGCCAGCAGCTTAGGTCGCAGGGTTGGGGACACTGAAGCTTTCTTT
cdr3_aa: CASSLGRRVGDTEAFF

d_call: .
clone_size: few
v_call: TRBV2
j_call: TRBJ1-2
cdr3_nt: TGTGCCAGCAGTGAAACTGGAGCCTCAGGCAACTATGGCTACACCTTC
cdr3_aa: CASSETGASGNYGYTF

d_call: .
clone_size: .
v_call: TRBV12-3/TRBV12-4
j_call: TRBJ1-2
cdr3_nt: TGTGCCAGCAGACGGGAAGTGAGCGGCTACACCTTC
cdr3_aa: CASRREVSGYTF

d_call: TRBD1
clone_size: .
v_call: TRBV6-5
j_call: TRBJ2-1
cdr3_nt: TGTGCCAGCAGCCACCGGGACAGCCTGTACAATGAGCAGTTCTTC
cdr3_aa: CASSHRDSLYNEQFF

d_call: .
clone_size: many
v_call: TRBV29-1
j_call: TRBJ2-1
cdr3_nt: TGCAGCGCGGGTGAGGGGGACAATGAGCAGTTCTTC
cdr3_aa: CSAGEGDNEQFF

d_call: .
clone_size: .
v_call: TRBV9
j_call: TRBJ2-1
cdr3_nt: TGTGCCAGCAGCGGAGGGGAGAACATTCAGTTCTTC
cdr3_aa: CASSGGENIQFF

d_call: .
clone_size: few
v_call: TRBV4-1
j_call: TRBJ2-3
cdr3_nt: TGCGCCAGCAGCCAACGGGCCTCCCGTCGCACAGATACGCAGTATTTT
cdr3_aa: CASSQRASRRTDTQYF

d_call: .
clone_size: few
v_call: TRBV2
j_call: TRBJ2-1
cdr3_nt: TGTGCCATCGGAAAGAGCAATGAGCAGTTCTTC
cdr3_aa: CAIGKSNEQFF

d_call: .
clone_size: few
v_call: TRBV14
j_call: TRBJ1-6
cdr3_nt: TGTGCCAGCAGCCCCAACACTGGGGAAATGAATTCACCCCTCCACTTT
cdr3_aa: CASSPNTGEMNSPLHF

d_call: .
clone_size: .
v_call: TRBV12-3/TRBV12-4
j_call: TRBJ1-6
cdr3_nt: TGTGCCAGCAGTTTCGGGGTGGAAGGTTCACCCCTCCACTTT
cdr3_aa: CASSFGVEGSPLHF

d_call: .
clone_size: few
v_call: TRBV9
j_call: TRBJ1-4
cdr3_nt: TGTGCCAGCAGCGTAGGGACCGCCTATGAAAAACTGTTTTTT
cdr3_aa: CASSVGTAYEKLFF

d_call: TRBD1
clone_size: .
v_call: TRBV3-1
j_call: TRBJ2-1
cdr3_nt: TGTGCCAGCAAACCACAGGGGTACAATGAGCAGTTCTTC
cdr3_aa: CASKPQGYNEQFF